This TCR beta chain was found in a study of shared T cell receptors in the human thymus. CDR1 is LGHNA and CDR2 is YSLEER in the germline V gene. V was pared by 2 bases and J by 3 bases, with 11 bases between. This CDR3 has 15 residues. Method: immunoSEQ multiplex PCR; TCRdb's copy keeps in-frame clones and lacks some. The sample has more than 550,000 clones, around 85% seen once; the top ten hold 0.0095% to 0.013%. The same specimen was also included in a second study, on human thymus T cells. This second study says: Obtained as resections during corrective heart surgery, the thymus tissue was then studied. An apparent bias in V and J gene usage was seen in thymic and blood repertoires.

The TCR comes from a girl under three years old with a congenital heart defect. Source material: thymocytes. The chain uses TRBV4-3 and TRBJ1-3; D is undetermined. The CDR3 DNA reads as TGCGCCAGCAGCCAACTTGATGGCGGTGGAAACACCATATATTTT. This gives the protein CASSQLDGGGNTIYF.